These T cell receptor beta chains were read from a single sample in a study of human T cells and chemical hapten exposure. TCRdb reprocessed the RACE reads via MiXCR and lists one record per CDR3 protein. The table shows 50,000 to 60,000 distinct CDR3 sequences, with around 12% occurring only once. The sequencing here drew on whole blood, taken in connection with sensitization to the hapten diphenylcyclopropenone (DPC). Source of these receptors: a man in his thirties or forties with alopecia areata. Some clones in this sample may be carry-over from other donors' samples. The CDR3 runs from the conserved cysteine through the conserved F or W. D genes are given only for firm matches. Size values are once, few and many counts, or a class for expanded clones, and some rows have none.

CDR3nt	CDR3aa	d_gene	abundance	v_gene	j_gene
TGTGCCAGCAGCGTCGCCGCTCGAGATACGCAGTATTTT	CASSVAARDTQYF	-	many	TRBV9	TRBJ2-3
TGTGCCAGCAGTCCGGGACAGGAGATGAACACTGAAGCTTTCTTT	CASSPGQEMNTEAFF	TRBD1	many	TRBV28	TRBJ1-1
TGCAGTGCTAGAGAGGCGGGCAGGGATAATTCACCCCTCCACTTT	CSAREAGRDNSPLHF	-	-	TRBV20-1	TRBJ1-6
TGCGCCAGCAGGGGCGGGTCTTTGGGAGGAGGCACTGAAGCTTTCTTT	CASRGGSLGGGTEAFF	-	-	TRBV5-1	TRBJ1-1
TGTGCCAGCAGCTCGTTAGGGCGGAACTATGGCTACACCTTC	CASSSLGRNYGYTF	-	-	TRBV7-2	TRBJ1-2
TGTGCCTGGAGGTTGAGGGAAAACGAGCAGTACTTC	CAWRLRENEQYF	-	many	TRBV30	TRBJ2-7
TGTGCCAGCAGTTACCGACCGGGACAGACCCTCCAAGAGACCCAGTACTTC	CASSYRPGQTLQETQYF	TRBD1	many	TRBV6-2/TRBV6-3	TRBJ2-5
TGTGCCACCAGCAGACCACAGGATACCCTCGAGCAGTACTTC	CATSRPQDTLEQYF	-	few	TRBV15	TRBJ2-7
TGTGCCACCAGTGATTTCCGGACAGGGCAAGACTCTGGGGCCAACGTCCTGACTTTC	CATSDFRTGQDSGANVLTF	TRBD1	-	TRBV24-1	TRBJ2-6
TGTGCCAGCAGCTTAGCGCGGGGCAGAGTCACAGATACGCAGTATTTT	CASSLARGRVTDTQYF	-	-	TRBV11-1	TRBJ2-3
TGTGCCAGCAGCTTGCTATTAGGGGACAGGGTGTATGGCTACACCTTC	CASSLLLGDRVYGYTF	TRBD1	-	TRBV7-2	TRBJ1-2
TGTGCCACCAGCAGAGGTCAGGGGGGCTATGGCTACACCTTC	CATSRGQGGYGYTF	TRBD1	many	TRBV15	TRBJ1-2
TGTGCCAGCAGCCTCGCATCAGGGTGGGAGTTCTTC	CASSLASGWEFF	-	many	TRBV16	TRBJ2-1
TGTGCCATCAGTCAAAGACAGGGCGGCGGCACAGATACGCAGTATTTT	CAISQRQGGGTDTQYF	TRBD1	few	TRBV10-3	TRBJ2-3
TGTGCCAGCACCACTTGGACAGATACGCAGTATTTT	CASTTWTDTQYF	-	many	TRBV7-2	TRBJ2-3
TGTGCCAGCAGTCCCCTCCTCGATCAGCCCCAGCATTTT	CASSPLLDQPQHF	-	few	TRBV27	TRBJ1-5
TGTGCCAGCAGTCCGAGGCAGGCGACAGATACGCAGTATTTT	CASSPRQATDTQYF	-	many	TRBV6-2/TRBV6-3	TRBJ2-3
TGTGCCAGCAGCGGTCCCGGCTACACCTTC	CASSGPGYTF	-	many	TRBV9	TRBJ1-2
TGTGCCAGCAGTCCGGGGTGGGATACGCAGTATTTT	CASSPGWDTQYF	-	-	TRBV12-3/TRBV12-4	TRBJ2-3
TGCAGCGTTGATTACGTAGTGGGGACAGGGCAAGAGACCCAGTACTTC	CSVDYVVGTGQETQYF	TRBD1	-	TRBV29-1	TRBJ2-5
TGTGCCAGCAGCGCTAGCGGGGGGGCCGTGGAGACCCAGTACTTC	CASSASGGAVETQYF	TRBD2	-	TRBV9	TRBJ2-5
TGTGCCAGCAGTTCCGGGACACCGAACACCATATATTTT	CASSSGTPNTIYF	-	few	TRBV27	TRBJ1-3
TGTGCCACCCGGGCCTCTAGGGGCGGGGAGCTGTTTTTT	CATRASRGGELFF	-	-	TRBV10-3	TRBJ2-2
TGTGCCAGCTCACCACCGAACAGCCAAGAGACCCAGTACTTC	CASSPPNSQETQYF	-	many	TRBV18	TRBJ2-5
TGTGCCAGCAGCGATAGACGACAGCCCGGGCCGGCGGGAAACACCATATATTTT	CASSDRRQPGPAGNTIYF	-	-	TRBV3-1	TRBJ1-3
TGTGCCATCAGGCCGACTAGCGGGGGGGGAGATACGCAGTATTTT	CAIRPTSGGGDTQYF	TRBD2	few	TRBV10-3	TRBJ2-3
TGTGCCAGCAGTTTCAATCAGCCCCAGCATTTT	CASSFNQPQHF	-	-	TRBV28	TRBJ1-5
TGTGCCAGCAGCCGGAGGGTCGTTGGTCTGTCGGCCAACGTCCTGACTTTC	CASSRRVVGLSANVLTF	-	-	TRBV7-2	TRBJ2-6
TGTGCCATCACGGGGGGCTGGGGTGAAAAACTGTTTTTT	CAITGGWGEKLFF	-	-	TRBV10-3	TRBJ1-4
TGTGCCAGCAGCCCCGGCCCGATGGGGCCTAATGAAAAACTGTTTTTT	CASSPGPMGPNEKLFF	-	-	TRBV9	TRBJ1-4
TGCAGCGTTAGAGGACCCGAGCAAGAGACCCAGTACTTC	CSVRGPEQETQYF	-	many	TRBV29-1	TRBJ2-5
TGTGCCAGCAGTCACAGGGGGTCGGGTGATACGCAGTATTTT	CASSHRGSGDTQYF	TRBD1	many	TRBV28	TRBJ2-3
TGCGCCAGCAGCCAAGTTTTAGGTCGGACCAGGATGATAACTGAAGCTTTCTTT	CASSQVLGRTRMITEAFF	-	-	TRBV4-1	TRBJ1-1
TGTGCCGCCCATGGGGGGGCCATCTCTGGAAACACCATATATTTT	CAAHGGAISGNTIYF	-	-	TRBV6-5	TRBJ1-3
TGTGCCAGCAGCCTCGGGACCACAGATACGCAGTATTTT	CASSLGTTDTQYF	-	many	TRBV4-2	TRBJ2-3
TGTGCCAGCAGCCCAAAACAGGGGATCACTGAAGCTTTCTTT	CASSPKQGITEAFF	TRBD1	-	TRBV7-3	TRBJ1-1
TGTGCCAGCGGTAGGCAGGGTCGGTACGAGCAGTACTTC	CASGRQGRYEQYF	-	few	TRBV2	TRBJ2-7
TGTGCCAGCAGCTCCCGGCTAGGGGTGAACACCGGGGAGCTGTTTTTT	CASSSRLGVNTGELFF	-	many	TRBV7-2	TRBJ2-2
TGTGCCAGCTCACCGACAGAGACCTCCTACGAGCAGTACTTC	CASSPTETSYEQYF	-	many	TRBV18	TRBJ2-7
TGTGCCAGCAGTACCACAGTTCCAGGATTCGGCACAGATACGCAGTATTTT	CASSTTVPGFGTDTQYF	-	few	TRBV6-6	TRBJ2-3
TGCGCCAGCAGCTTTCGACCACCCGGGAGCTCCTACAATGAGCAGTTCTTC	CASSFRPPGSSYNEQFF	-	-	TRBV4-1	TRBJ2-1
TGTGCCAGCAGCCGCGGGACAGGGTTATGGTACGAGCAGTACTTC	CASSRGTGLWYEQYF	TRBD1	many	TRBV6-2/TRBV6-3	TRBJ2-7
TGTGCCAGTACGGGCGGAATCACAGATACGCAGTATTTT	CASTGGITDTQYF	-	few	TRBV25-1	TRBJ2-3
TGTGCCACCAGCGTGGGGACAGAGACAGATACGCAGTATTTT	CATSVGTETDTQYF	TRBD1	many	TRBV15	TRBJ2-3
TGTGCCAGCTCATCGTCTGGGGGCTTTGAAGCTTTCTTT	CASSSSGGFEAFF	-	few	TRBV18	TRBJ1-1